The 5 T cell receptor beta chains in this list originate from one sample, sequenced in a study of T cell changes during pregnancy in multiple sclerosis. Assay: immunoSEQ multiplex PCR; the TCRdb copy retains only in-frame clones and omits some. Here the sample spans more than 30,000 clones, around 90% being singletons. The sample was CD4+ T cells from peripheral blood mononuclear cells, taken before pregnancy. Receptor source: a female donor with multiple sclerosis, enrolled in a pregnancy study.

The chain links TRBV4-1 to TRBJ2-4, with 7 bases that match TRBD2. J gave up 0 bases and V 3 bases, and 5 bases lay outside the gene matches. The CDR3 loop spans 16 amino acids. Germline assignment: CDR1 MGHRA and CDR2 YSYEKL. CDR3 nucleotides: TGCGCCAGCAGCCACCGGGGGGACCTAGCCAAAAACATTCAGTACTTC. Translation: CASSHRGDLAKNIQYF.

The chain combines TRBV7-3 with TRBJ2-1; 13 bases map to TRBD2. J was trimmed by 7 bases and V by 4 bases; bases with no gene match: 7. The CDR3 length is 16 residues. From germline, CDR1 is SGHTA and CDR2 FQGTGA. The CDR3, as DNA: TGTGCCAGCAGCTCCCTGGGACTAGCGGGGAAAAATGAGCAGTTCTTC. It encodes CASSSLGLAGKNEQFF.

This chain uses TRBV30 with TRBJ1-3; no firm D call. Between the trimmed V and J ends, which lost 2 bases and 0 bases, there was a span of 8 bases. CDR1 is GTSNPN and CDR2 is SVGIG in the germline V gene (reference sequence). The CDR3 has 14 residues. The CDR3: CAWSQAGSGNTIYF. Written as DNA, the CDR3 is TGTGCCTGGAGTCAGGCAGGCTCTGGAAACACCATATATTTT. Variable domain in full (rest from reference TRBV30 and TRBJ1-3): SQTIHQWPATLVQPVGSPLSLECTVEGTSNPNLYWYRQAAGRGLQLLFYSVGIGQISSEVPQNLSASRPQDRQFILSSKKLLLSDSGFYLCAWSQAGSGNTIYFGEGSWLTVV.

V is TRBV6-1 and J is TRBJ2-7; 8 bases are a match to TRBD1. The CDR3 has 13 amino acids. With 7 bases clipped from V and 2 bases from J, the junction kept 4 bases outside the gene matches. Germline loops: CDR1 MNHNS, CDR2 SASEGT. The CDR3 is CASIRTGTYEQYF. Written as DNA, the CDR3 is TGTGCCAGCATCAGGACAGGGACCTACGAGCAGTACTTC.

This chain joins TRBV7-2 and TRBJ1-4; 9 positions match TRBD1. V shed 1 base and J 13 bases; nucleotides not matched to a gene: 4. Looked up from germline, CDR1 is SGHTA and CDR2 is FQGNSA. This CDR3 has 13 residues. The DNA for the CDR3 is TGTGCCAGCAGCTTAGAGTTGGGACAGGGACTGTTTTTT. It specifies CASSLELGQGLFF. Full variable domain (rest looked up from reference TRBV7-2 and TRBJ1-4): GAGVSQSPSNKVTEKGKDVELRCDPISGHTALYWYRQSLGQGLEFLIYFQGNSAPDKSGLPSDRFSAERTGGSVSTLTIQRTQQEDSAVYLCASSLELGQGLFFGSGTQLSVL.